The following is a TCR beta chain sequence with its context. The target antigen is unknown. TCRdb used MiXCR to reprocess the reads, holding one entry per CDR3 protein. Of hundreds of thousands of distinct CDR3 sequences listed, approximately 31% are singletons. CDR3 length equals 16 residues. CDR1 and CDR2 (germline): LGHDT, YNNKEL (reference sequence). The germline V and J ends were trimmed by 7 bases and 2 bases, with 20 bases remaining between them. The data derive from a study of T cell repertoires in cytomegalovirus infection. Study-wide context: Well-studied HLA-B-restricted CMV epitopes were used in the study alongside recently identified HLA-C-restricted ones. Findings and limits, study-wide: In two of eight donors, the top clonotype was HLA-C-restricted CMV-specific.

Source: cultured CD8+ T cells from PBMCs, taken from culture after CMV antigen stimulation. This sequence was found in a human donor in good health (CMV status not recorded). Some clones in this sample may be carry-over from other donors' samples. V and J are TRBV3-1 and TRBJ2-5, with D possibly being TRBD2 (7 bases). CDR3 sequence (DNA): TGTGCCAGCATCGGGGCCGGGGGGCTTACTCAAGAGACCCAGTACTTC. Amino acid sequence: CASIGAGGLTQETQYF.